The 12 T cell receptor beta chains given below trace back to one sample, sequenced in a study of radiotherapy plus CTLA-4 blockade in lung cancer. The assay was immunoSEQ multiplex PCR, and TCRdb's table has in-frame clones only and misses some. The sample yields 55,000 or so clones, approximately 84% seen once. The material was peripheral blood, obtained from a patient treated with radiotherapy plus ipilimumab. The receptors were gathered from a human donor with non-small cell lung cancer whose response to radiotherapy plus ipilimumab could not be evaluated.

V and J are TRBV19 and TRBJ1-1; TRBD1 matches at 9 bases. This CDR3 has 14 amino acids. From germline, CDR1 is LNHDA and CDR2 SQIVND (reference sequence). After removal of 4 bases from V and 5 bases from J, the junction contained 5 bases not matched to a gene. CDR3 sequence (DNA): TGTGCCAGTAGTAAAGGGACAGGGCAAACTGAAGCTTTCTTT. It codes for CASSKGTGQTEAFF.

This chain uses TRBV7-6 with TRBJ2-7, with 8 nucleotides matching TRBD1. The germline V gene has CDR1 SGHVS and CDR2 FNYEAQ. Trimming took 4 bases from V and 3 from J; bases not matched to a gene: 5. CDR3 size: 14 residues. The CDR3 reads CASSSLDRGYEQYF. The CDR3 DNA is TGTGCCAGCAGCTCTCTCGACAGGGGCTACGAGCAGTACTTC.

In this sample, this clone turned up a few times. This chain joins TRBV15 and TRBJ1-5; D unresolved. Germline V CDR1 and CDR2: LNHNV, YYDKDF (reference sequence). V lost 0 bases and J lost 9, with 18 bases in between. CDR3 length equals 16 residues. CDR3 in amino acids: CATSRDTQSSSRPQHF. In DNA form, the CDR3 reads TGTGCCACCAGCAGAGATACGCAGTCGTCGTCACGGCCCCAGCATTTT.

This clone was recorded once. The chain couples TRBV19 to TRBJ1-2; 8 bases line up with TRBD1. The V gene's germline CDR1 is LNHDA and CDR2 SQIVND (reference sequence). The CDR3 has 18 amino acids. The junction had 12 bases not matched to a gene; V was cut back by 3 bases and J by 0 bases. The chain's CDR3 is CASSMAPGQARTNYGYTF. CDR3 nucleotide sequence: TGTGCCAGTAGTATGGCCCCGGGACAGGCCAGAACTAACTATGGCTACACCTTC.

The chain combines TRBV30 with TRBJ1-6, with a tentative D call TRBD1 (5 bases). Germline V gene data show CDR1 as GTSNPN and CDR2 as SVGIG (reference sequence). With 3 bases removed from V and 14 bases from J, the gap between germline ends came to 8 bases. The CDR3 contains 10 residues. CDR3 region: CAWRDISLHF. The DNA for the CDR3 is TGTGCCTGGAGGGACATATCCCTCCACTTT.

CDR3 coding DNA: TGTGCCAGCAGCTTAACGGGACAGGGTGGCGAGCAGTACTTC. As protein: CASSLTGQGGEQYF. This chain connects TRBV7-9 to TRBJ2-7; 9 nucleotides align to TRBD1. Germline values: CDR1 SEHNR, CDR2 FQNEAQ (reference sequence). This CDR3 comprises 14 residues. V gave up 2 bases and J gave up 6 bases; unmatched junction bases: 5.

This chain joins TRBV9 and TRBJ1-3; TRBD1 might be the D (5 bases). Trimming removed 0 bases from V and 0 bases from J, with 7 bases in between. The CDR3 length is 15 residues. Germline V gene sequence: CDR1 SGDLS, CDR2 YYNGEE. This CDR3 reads CASSVGTGSGNTIYF. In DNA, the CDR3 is TGTGCCAGCAGCGTAGGTACAGGCTCTGGAAACACCATATATTTT.

The DNA of the CDR3 is TGTGCCAGCAGTGGGGGGGCTAGCGGGATTCCATATACGCAGTATTTT. Translating gives CASSGGASGIPYTQYF. The J gene is TRBJ2-3, the V gene TRBV7-2; the match to TRBD2 covers 9 bases. Germline V gene data show CDR1 as SGHTA and CDR2 as FQGNSA. The ends lost 6 bases at V and 7 bases at J; junction bases unmatched: 14. There are 16 residues in the CDR3.

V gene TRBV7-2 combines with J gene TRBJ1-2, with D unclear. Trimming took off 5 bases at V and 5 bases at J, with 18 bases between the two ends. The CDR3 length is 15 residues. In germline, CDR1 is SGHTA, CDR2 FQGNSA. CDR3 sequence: CASSPLREKRYGYTF. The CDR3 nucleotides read TGTGCCAGCAGCCCGCTGCGCGAAAAGAGGTATGGCTACACCTTC.

CDR3 residues: CSVSHGQDDTQYF. In nucleotides, the CDR3 is TGCAGCGTTTCCCACGGACAGGATGATACCCAGTACTTC. This sequence joins TRBV29-1 and TRBJ2-5; the match to TRBD1 covers 7 bases. V lost 5 bases, J lost 8 bases, and 11 bases stayed unmatched. The CDR3 has 13 residues. Per the germline V gene, CDR1 is SQVTM and CDR2 is ANQGSEA.

CDR3 residues: CASSRLGTGTRYSNQPQHF. In nucleotides, the CDR3 is TGTGCCAGCAGCCGACTTGGGACAGGGACGCGTTATAGCAATCAGCCCCAGCATTTT. The V call is TRBV28, the J call TRBJ1-5; 9 nucleotides align to TRBD1. The germline V gene has CDR1 MDHEN and CDR2 SYDVKM. This CDR3 region has 19 residues. The J segment lost 0 bases and the V segment lost 6 bases, leaving 15 bases of the junction unmatched. Using reference TRBV28 and TRBJ1-5 for the parts outside the CDR3, the full variable domain is DVKVTQSSRYLVKRTGEKVFLECVQDMDHENMFWYRQDPGLGLRLIYFSYDVKMKEKGDIPEGYSVSREKKERFSLILESASTNQTSMYLCASSRLGTGTRYSNQPQHFGDGTRLSIL.

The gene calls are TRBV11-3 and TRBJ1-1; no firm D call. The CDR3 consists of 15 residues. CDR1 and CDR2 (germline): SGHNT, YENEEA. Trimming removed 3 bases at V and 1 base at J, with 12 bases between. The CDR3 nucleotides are TGTGCCAGCAGCTTGGGCGGGCCCGCGAACACTGAAGCTTTCTTT. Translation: CASSLGGPANTEAFF. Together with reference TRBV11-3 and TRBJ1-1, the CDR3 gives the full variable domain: EAGVVQSPRYKIIEKKQPVAFWCNPISGHNTLYWYLQNLGQGPELLIRYENEEAVDDSQLPKDRFSAERLKGVDSTLKIQPAELGDSAVYLCASSLGGPANTEAFFGQGTRLTVV.